The clone carrying this T cell receptor beta chain was observed a single time. What it binds is not known. Single viable CD3+CD4+CD8-CD45RO+ cells were sorted as the memory CD4+ T cells. Serostatus was set by detecting CMV pp150, pp28, p38, p52 IgG. Clones were sequenced by immunoSEQ multiplex PCR, and TCRdb holds only the in-frame ones, with some missing. There are tens of thousands of clones in the sample; 78% occur only once, and roughly 0.71% lies in the top ten. The source of the sample is a study of memory CD4+ T cells and cytomegalovirus serostatus. Study-wide results and caveats: Of approximately 160 reported CMV TCRbeta sequences, under 70 were found in memory CD4+ repertoires.

Germline values: CDR1 LNHDA, CDR2 SQIVND (reference sequence). The CDR3 runs 15 residues. The V segment lost 9 bases and the J segment 2 bases; nucleotides outside the gene matches: 9. Sequencing was performed on memory CD4+ T cells from blood. This chain links TRBV19 with TRBJ2-2, with 7 positions matching TRBD1. The receptor was isolated from an adult in good health and CMV-seronegative. The CDR3, as DNA: TGTGCCAGCCGACCCAGGGGGACCAACACCGGGGAGCTGTTTTTT. It specifies CASRPRGTNTGELFF.